This T cell receptor beta chain was identified in a study of OX40 agonist ivuxolimab in advanced cancers. On the study more broadly: An agonistic human IgG2 monoclonal antibody against OX40 (CD134) was given.

Measured with immunoSEQ multiplex PCR; TCRdb has only the in-frame clones, and not every one. Here the sample spans approximately 99,000 clones, approximately 90% being singletons. CDR3 length: 13 amino acids. Per germline, CDR1 MDHEN and CDR2 SYDVKM. With 8 bases removed from V and 4 bases from J, the gap between germline ends came to 9 bases. This TCR derives from an adult with an advanced solid tumor such as melanoma, head and neck, liver or kidney cancer. The chain combines TRBV28 with TRBJ2-6, with a possible D match to TRBD1 (5 bases). The sample consisted of CD4+ or CD8+ T cells sorted from blood, taken in a trial of the OX40 agonist ivuxolimab. The CDR3 region has the DNA TGTGCCAGCTCCAGGGCAGGGGCCAACGTCCTGACTTTC. Protein product: CASSRAGANVLTF. The full variable domain, with the rest looked up from reference TRBV28 and TRBJ2-6, is DVKVTQSSRYLVKRTGEKVFLECVQDMDHENMFWYRQDPGLGLRLIYFSYDVKMKEKGDIPEGYSVSREKKERFSLILESASTNQTSMYLCASSRAGANVLTFGAGSRLTVL.